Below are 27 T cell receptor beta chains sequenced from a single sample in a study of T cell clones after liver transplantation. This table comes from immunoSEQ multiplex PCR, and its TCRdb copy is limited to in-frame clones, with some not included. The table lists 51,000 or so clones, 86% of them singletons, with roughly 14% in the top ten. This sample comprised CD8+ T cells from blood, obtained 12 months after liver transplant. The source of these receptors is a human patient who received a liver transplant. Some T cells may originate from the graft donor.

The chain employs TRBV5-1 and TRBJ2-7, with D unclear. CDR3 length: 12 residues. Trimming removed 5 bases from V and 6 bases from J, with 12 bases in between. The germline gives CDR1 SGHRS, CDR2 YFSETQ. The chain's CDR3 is CASRLPPGEQYF. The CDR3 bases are TGCGCCAGCAGACTCCCACCGGGCGAGCAGTACTTC.

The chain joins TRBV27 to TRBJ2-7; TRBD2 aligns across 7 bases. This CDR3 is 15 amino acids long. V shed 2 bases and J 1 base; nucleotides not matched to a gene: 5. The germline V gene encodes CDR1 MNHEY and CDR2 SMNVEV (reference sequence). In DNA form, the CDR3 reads TGTGCCAGCAGTTTAGTAGCGGGTCCTTCCTACGAGCAGTACTTC. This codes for CASSLVAGPSYEQYF.

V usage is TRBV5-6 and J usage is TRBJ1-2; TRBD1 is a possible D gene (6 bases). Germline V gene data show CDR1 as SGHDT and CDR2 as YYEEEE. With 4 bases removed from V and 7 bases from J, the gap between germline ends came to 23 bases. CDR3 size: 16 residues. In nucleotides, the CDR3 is TGTGCCAGCAGCCAAGTGGGGGGGCCCGGAAAAATTGGCTACACCTTC. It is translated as CASSQVGGPGKIGYTF. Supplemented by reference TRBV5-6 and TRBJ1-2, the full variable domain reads DAGVTQSPTHLIKTRGQQVTLRCSPKSGHDTVSWYQQALGQGPQFIFQYYEEEERQRGNFPDRFSGHQFPNYSSELNVNALLLGDSALYLCASSQVGGPGKIGYTFGSGTRLTVV.

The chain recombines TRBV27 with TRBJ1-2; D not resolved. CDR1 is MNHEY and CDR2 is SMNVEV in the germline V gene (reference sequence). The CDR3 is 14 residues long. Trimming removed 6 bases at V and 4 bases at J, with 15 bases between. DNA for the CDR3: TGTGCCAGCAGCCCGTTAGACATGGGCTATGGCTACACCTTC. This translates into CASSPLDMGYGYTF.

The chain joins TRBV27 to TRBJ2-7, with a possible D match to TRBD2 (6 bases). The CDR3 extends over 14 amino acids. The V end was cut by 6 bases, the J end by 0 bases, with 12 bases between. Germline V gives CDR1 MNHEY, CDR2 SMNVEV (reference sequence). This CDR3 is CASRFAGSSYEQYF. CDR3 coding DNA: TGTGCCAGCAGGTTCGCGGGAAGCTCCTACGAGCAGTACTTC.

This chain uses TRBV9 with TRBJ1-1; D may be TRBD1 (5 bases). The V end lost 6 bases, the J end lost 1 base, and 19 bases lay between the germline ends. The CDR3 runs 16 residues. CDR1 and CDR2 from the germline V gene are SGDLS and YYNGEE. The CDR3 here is CASTLAIQEPNTEAFF. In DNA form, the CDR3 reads TGTGCCAGCACCTTAGCCATACAGGAGCCGAACACTGAAGCTTTCTTT. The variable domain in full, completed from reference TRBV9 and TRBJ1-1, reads DSGVTQTPKHLITATGQRVTLRCSPRSGDLSVYWYQQSLDQGLQFLIQYYNGEERAKGNILERFSAQQFPDLHSELNLSSLELGDSALYFCASTLAIQEPNTEAFFGQGTRLTVV.

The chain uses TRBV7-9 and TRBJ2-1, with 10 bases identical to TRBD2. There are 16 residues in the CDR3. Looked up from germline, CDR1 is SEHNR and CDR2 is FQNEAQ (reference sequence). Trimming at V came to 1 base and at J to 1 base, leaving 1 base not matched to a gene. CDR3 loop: CASSLGTSGSYNEQFF. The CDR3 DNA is TGTGCCAGCAGCTTAGGGACTAGCGGTTCCTACAATGAGCAGTTCTTC.

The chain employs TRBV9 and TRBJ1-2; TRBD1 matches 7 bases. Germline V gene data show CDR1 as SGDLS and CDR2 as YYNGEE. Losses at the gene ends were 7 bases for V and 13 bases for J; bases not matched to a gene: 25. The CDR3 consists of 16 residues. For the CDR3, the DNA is TGTGCCAGCGGGAACAACCAAAAAGGGGAAGAAGACAGGGTCACCTTC. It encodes CASGNNQKGEEDRVTF.

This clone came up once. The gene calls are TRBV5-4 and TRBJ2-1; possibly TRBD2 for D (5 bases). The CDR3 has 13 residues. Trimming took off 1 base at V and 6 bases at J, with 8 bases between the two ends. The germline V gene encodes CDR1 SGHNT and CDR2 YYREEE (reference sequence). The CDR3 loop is CASSLRGPNEQFF. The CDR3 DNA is TGTGCCAGCAGCTTGAGAGGGCCCAATGAGCAGTTCTTC.

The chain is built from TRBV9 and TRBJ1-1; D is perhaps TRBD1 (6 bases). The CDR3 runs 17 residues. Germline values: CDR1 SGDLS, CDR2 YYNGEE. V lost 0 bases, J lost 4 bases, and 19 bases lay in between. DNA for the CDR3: TGTGCCAGCAGCGTAGGAGAGGTTACAGGGAGATTCACTGAAGCTTTCTTT. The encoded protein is CASSVGEVTGRFTEAFF.

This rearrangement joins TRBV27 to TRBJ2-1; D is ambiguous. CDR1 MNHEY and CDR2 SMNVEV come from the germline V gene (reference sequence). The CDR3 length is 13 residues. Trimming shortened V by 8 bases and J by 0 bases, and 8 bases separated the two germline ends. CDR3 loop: CASAPASYNEQFF. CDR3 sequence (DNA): TGTGCCAGCGCCCCAGCCTCCTACAATGAGCAGTTCTTC.

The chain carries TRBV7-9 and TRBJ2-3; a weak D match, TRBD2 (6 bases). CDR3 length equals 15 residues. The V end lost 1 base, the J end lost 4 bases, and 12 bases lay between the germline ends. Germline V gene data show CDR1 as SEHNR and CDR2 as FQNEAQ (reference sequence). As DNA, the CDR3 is TGTGCCAGCAGCTTAGGACTAGTGGTCCCAGATACGCAGTATTTT. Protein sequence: CASSLGLVVPDTQYF.

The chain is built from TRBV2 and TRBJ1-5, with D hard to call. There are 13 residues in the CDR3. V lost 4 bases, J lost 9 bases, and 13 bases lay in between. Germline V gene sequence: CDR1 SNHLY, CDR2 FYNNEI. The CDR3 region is CASSAQSRGPQHF. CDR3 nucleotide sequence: TGTGCCAGCAGTGCGCAGTCCCGGGGGCCCCAGCATTTT.

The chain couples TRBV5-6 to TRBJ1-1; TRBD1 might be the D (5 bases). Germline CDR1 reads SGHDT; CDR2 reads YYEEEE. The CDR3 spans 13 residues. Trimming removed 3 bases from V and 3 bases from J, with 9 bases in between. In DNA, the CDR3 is TGTGCCAGCAGCTGGGGGGGTCACACTGAAGCTTTCTTT. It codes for CASSWGGHTEAFF.

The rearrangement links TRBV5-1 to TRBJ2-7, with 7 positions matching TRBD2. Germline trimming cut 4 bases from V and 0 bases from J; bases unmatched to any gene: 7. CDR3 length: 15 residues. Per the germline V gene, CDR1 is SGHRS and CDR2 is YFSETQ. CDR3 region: CASSLSGYSSYEQYF. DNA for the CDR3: TGCGCCAGCAGCCTTAGCGGGTACAGCTCCTACGAGCAGTACTTC.

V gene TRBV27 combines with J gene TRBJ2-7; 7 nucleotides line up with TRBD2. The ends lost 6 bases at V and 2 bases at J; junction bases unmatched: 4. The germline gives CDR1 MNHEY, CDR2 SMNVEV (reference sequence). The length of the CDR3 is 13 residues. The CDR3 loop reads CASSPGLAYEQYF. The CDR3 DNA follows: TGTGCCAGCAGCCCCGGACTAGCCTACGAGCAGTACTTC.

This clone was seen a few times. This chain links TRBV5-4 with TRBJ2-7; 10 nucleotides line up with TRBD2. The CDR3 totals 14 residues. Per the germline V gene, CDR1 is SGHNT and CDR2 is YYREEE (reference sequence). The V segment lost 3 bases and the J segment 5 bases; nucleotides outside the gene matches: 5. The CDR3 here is CASSSLAGAHEQYF. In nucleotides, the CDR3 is TGTGCCAGCAGCTCCCTAGCGGGAGCCCACGAGCAGTACTTC.

The CDR3 loop reads CASSLVAGGLNEQFF. The DNA of the CDR3 is TGTGCCAGCAGCTTAGTGGCGGGAGGGTTAAATGAGCAGTTCTTC. This sequence joins TRBV7-2 and TRBJ2-1; TRBD2 matches 9 bases. The V and J ends lost 1 base and 7 bases, in that order; junction bases with no gene match: 5. Per the germline V gene, CDR1 is SGHTA and CDR2 is FQGNSA. The CDR3 spans 15 residues.

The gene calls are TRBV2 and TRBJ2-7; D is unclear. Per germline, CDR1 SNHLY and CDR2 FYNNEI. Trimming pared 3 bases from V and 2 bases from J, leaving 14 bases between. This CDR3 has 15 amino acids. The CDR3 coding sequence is TGTGCCAGCAGTGAGGGGATTGGGCTCACCTACGAGCAGTACTTC. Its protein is CASSEGIGLTYEQYF.

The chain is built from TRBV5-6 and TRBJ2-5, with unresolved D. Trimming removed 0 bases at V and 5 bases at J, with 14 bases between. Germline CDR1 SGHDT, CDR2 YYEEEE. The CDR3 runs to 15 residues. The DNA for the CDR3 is TGTGCCAGCAGCTTGGGAAGGTTAGCTGATGAGACCCAGTACTTC. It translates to CASSLGRLADETQYF.

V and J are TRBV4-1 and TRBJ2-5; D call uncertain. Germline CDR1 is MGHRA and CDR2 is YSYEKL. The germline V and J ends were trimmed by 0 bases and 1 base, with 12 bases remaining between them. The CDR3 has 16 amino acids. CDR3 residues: CASSQDLGFTQETQYF. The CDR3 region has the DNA TGCGCCAGCAGCCAAGATCTGGGGTTTACCCAAGAGACCCAGTACTTC.

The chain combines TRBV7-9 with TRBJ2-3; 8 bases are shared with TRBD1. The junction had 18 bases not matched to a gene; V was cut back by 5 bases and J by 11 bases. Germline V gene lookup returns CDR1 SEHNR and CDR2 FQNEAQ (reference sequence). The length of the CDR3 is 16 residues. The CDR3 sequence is CASSPGRGQGLVLQYF. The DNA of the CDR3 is TGTGCCAGCAGCCCGGGGCGTGGACAGGGCCTAGTTTTGCAGTATTTT.

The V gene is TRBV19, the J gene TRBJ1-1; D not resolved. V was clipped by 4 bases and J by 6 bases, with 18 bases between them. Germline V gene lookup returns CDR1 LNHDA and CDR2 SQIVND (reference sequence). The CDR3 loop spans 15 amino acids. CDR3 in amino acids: CASSSFSLVEAEAFF. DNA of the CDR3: TGTGCCAGTAGTAGCTTCTCCTTAGTGGAGGCTGAAGCTTTCTTT.

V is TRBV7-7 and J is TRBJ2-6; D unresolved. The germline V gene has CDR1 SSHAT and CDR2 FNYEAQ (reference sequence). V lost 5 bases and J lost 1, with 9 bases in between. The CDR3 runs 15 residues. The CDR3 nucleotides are TGTGCCAGCAGCCCCGGACCTTCTGGGGCCAACGTCCTGACTTTC. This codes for CASSPGPSGANVLTF.

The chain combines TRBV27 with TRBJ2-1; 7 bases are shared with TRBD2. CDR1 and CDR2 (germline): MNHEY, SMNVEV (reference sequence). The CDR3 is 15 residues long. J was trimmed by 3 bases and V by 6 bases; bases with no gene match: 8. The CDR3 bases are TGTGCCAGCAGACCAGGGAGGACTAGCTACAATGAGCAGTTCTTC. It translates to CASRPGRTSYNEQFF.

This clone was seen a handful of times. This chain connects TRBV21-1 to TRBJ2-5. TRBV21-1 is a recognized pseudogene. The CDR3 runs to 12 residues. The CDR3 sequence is CASSKAVRGKYF. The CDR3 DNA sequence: TGTGCCAGCAGCAAAGCCGTGAGGGGCAAGTACTTC.

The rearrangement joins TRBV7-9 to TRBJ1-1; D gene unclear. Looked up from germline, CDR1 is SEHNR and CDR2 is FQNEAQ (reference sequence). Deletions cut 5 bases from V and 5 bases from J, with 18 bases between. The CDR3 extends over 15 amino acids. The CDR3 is CASSPRERTYTEAFF. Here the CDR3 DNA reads TGTGCCAGCAGCCCCCGGGAGAGGACGTATACTGAAGCTTTCTTT.